This T cell receptor (beta chain) was found in a study of blood T cell repertoires in COVID-19. Study-level information: Nucleic acid was either cDNA or gDNA, and it came from T cells, B-cell-depleted T cells, or PBMCs.

In the authors' workflow: Cell counts per sample came from amplifying reference gene primers. TCRdb keeps only in-frame clones here, not all; method: immunoSEQ multiplex PCR. V, J and clone size were drawn from that table, and D and trimming were deduced from the DNA. The table lists approximately 110,000 clones, over 75% of them singletons, with roughly 1.6% in the top ten. Looked up from germline, CDR1 is MNHNS and CDR2 is SASEGT. J gave up 2 bases and V 3 bases, and 7 bases lay outside the gene matches. This CDR3 comprises 16 residues. The chain carries TRBV6-1 and TRBJ2-1; 7 bases fit TRBD1. Sequencing was performed on peripheral blood. The receptor was derived from a man in his fifties with acute or convalescent COVID-19. The CDR3 DNA reads as TGTGCCAGCAGTGACCCCTCCGACAGGGCCTACAATGAGCAGTTCTTC. Its protein is CASSDPSDRAYNEQFF.